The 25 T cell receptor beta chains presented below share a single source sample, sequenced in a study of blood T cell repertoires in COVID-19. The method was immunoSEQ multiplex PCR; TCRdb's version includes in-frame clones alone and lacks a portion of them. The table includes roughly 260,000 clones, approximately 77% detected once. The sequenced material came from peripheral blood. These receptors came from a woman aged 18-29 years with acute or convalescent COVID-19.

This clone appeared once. The CDR3 reads CASSADRGLETQYF. CDR3 in DNA: TGTGCCAGCAGTGCCGACAGGGGGTTGGAGACCCAGTACTTC. The chain joins TRBV2 to TRBJ2-5; 9 bases fit TRBD1. CDR1 and CDR2 (germline): SNHLY, FYNNEI. This CDR3 comprises 14 residues. Unmatched junction bases numbered 5, after V lost 4 bases and J lost 5 bases.

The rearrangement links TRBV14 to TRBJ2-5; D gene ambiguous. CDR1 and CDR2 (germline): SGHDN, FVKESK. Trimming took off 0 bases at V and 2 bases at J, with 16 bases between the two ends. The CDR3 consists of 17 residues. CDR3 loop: CASSQDVSKKAQETQYF. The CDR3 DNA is TGTGCCAGCAGCCAAGATGTTTCAAAAAAAGCTCAAGAGACCCAGTACTTC.

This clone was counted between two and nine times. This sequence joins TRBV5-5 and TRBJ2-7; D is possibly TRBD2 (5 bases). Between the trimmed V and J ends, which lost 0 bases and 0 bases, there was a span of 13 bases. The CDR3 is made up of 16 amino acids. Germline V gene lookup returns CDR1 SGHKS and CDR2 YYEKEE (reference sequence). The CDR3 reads CASSLGLDLFSYEQYF. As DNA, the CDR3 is TGTGCCAGCAGCTTGGGATTGGACTTATTCTCCTACGAGCAGTACTTC.

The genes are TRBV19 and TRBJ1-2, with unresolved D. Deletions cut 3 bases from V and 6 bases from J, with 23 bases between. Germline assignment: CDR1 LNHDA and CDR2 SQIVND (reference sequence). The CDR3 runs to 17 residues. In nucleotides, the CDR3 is TGTGCCAGTAGTATGGTCGGCTTGAGGTCCAGACTTGATGGCTACACCTTC. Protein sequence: CASSMVGLRSRLDGYTF.

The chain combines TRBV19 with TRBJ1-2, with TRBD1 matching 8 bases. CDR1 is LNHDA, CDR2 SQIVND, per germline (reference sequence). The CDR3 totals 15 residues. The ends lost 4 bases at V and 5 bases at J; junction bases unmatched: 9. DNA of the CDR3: TGTGCCAGTAGTAAGGGGACAGGATCTCAATATGGCTACACCTTC. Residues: CASSKGTGSQYGYTF.

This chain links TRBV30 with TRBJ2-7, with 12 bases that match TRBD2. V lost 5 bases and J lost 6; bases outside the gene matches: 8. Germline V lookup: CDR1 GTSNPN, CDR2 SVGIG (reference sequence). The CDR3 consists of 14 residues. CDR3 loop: CAWDTSGRPSEQYF. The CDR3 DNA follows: TGTGCCTGGGATACTAGCGGGAGGCCGTCCGAGCAGTACTTC.

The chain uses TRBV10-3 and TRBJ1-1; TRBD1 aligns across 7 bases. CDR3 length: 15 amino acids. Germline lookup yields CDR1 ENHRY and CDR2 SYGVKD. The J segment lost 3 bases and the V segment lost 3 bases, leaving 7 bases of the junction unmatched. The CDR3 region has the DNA TGTGCCATCAGTGACCCCGGGACAGCGGACACTGAAGCTTTCTTT. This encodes CAISDPGTADTEAFF.

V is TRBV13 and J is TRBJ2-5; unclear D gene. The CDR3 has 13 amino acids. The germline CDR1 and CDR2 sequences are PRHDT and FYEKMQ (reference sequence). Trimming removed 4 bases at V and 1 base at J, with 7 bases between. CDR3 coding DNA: TGTGCCAGCAGCTCTCCTATCCAAGAGACCCAGTACTTC. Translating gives CASSSPIQETQYF.

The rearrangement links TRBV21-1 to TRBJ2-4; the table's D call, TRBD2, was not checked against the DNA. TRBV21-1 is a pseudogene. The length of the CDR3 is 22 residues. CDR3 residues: CASSKEQAASGRGELAKNIQYF. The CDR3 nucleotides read TGTGCCAGCAGCAAAGAGCAAGCGGCTAGCGGGAGAGGGGAGTTAGCCAAAAACATTCAGTACTTC.

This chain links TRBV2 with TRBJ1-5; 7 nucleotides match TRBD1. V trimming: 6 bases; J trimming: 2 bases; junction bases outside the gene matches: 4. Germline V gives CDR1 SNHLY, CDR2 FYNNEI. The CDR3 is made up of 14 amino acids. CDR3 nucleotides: TGTGCCAGCAGATTCCAGGGGGGCAATCAGCCCCAGCATTTT. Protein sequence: CASRFQGGNQPQHF.

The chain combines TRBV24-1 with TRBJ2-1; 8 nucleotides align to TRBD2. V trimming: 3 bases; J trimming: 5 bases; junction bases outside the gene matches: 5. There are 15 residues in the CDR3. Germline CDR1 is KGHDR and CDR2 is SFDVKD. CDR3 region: CATSDSSGIDNEQFF. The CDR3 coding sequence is TGTGCCACCAGTGATAGTAGCGGGATTGACAATGAGCAGTTCTTC.

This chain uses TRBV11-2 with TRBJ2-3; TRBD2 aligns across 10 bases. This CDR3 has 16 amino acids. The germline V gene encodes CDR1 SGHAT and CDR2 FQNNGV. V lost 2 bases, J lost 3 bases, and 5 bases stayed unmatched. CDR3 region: CASSLRASGRTDTQYF. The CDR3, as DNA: TGTGCCAGCAGCTTAAGGGCTAGCGGGAGAACAGATACGCAGTATTTT.

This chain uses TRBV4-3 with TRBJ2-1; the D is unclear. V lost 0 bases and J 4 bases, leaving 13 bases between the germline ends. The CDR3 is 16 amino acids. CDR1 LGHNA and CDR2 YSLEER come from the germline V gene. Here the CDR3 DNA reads TGCGCCAGCAGCCAAGATGTAGCTAGAAAATACAATGAGCAGTTCTTC. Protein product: CASSQDVARKYNEQFF.

The CDR3 nucleotides read TGTGCCAGCGCGGGACAGGGCTTTGAAGCTTTCTTT. Translated, it gives CASAGQGFEAFF. V is TRBV6-5 and J is TRBJ1-1; 9 bases match TRBD1. The J segment lost 7 bases and the V segment lost 8 bases, leaving 5 bases of the junction unmatched. Germline V gene sequence: CDR1 MNHEY, CDR2 SVGAGI. This CDR3 is 12 amino acids long.

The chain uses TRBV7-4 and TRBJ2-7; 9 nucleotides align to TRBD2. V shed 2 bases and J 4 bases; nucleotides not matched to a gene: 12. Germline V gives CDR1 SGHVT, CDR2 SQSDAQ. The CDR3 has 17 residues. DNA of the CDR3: TGTGCCAGCAGCTTATACTTCGATAAGCGGGAGGTGTACGAGCAGTACTTC. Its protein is CASSLYFDKREVYEQYF.

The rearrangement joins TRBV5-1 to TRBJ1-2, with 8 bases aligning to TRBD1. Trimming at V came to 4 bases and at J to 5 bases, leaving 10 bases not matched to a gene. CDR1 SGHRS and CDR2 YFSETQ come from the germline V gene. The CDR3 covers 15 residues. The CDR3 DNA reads TGCGCCAGCAGCCCCGGTAGGGGACAGGAGTATGGCTACACCTTC. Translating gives CASSPGRGQEYGYTF.

In DNA form, the CDR3 reads TGTGCCAGCAGTGAAGCGCTATACGAGCAGTACTTC. Translation gives CASSEALYEQYF. The chain is built from TRBV2 and TRBJ2-7; D not certain. Trimming shortened V by 0 bases and J by 4 bases, and 4 bases separated the two germline ends. Germline-derived CDR1 and CDR2 are SNHLY and FYNNEI. The CDR3 contains 12 residues.

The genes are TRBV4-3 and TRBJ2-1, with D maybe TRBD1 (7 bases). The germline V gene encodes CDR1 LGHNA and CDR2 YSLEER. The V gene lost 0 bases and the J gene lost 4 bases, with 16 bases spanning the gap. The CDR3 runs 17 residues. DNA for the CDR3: TGCGCCAGCAGCCAAGATAGTAGCAGGGGGGTTTACAATGAGCAGTTCTTC. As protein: CASSQDSSRGVYNEQFF.

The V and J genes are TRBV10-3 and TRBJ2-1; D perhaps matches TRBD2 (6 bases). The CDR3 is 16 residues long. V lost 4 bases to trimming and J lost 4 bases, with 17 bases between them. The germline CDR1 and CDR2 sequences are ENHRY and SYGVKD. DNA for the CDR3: TGTGCCATCAGTGTCGCGGGACGACAAGAATACAATGAGCAGTTCTTC. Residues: CAISVAGRQEYNEQFF.

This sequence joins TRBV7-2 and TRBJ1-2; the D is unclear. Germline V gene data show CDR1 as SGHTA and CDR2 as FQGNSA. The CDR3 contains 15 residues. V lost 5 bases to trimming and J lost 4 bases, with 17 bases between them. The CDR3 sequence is CASSAPVESIYGYTF. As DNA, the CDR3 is TGTGCCAGCAGCGCTCCAGTCGAATCAATCTATGGCTACACCTTC.

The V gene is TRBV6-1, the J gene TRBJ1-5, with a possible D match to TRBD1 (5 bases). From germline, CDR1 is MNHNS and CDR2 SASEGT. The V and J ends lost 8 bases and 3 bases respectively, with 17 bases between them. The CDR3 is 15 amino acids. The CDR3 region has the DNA TGTGCCAGCGCTCTTGCGGGGGGTAACAATCAGCCCCAGCATTTT. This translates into CASALAGGNNQPQHF.

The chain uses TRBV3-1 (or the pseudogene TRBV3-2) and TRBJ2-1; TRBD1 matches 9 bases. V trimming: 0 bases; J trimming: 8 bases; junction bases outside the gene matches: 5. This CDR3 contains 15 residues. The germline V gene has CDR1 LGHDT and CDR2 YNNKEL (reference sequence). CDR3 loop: CASSQDPRTGDEQFF. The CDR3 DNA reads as TGTGCCAGCAGCCAAGACCCCAGGACAGGGGATGAGCAGTTCTTC.

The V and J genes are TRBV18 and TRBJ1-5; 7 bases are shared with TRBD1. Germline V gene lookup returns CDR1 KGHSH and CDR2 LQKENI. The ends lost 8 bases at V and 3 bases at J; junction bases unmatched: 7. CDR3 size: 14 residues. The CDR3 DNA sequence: TGTGCCAGCGGACCGGACAGGACCAATCAGCCCCAGCATTTT. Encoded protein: CASGPDRTNQPQHF. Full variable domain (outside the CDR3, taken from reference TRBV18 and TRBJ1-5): NAGVMQNPRHLVRRRGQEARLRCSPMKGHSHVYWYRQLPEEGLKFMVYLQKENIIDESGMPKERFSAEFPKEGPSILRIQQVVRGDSAAYFCASGPDRTNQPQHFGDGTRLSIL.

The CDR3, as DNA: TGTGCCAGCAGCCAATACCCGGGGGGGGCCTCCTACGAGCAGTACTTC. Its protein product is CASSQYPGGASYEQYF. The chain combines TRBV3-1 (or the pseudogene TRBV3-2) with TRBJ2-7, with 8 bases matching TRBD2. Germline assignment: CDR1 LGHDT and CDR2 YNNKEL (reference sequence). V lost 2 bases to trimming and J lost 0 bases; unmatched junction nucleotides: 6. The CDR3 contains 16 residues.

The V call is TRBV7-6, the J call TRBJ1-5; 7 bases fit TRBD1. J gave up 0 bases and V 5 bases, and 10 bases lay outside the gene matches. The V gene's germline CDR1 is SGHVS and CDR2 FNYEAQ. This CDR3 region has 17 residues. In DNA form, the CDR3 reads TGTGCCAGCAGCCATTGCGGACAGGACGTTAGCAATCAGCCCCAGCATTTT. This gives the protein CASSHCGQDVSNQPQHF.